This T cell receptor beta chain was found in a study of cytomegalovirus exposure and HLA in healthy donors (dated by TCRdb to the late 2010s). As for the study more broadly: An earlier analysis of 587 of the donors reported approximately 300 Gb of sequence data and about 120 million unique TCR beta sequences obtained from roughly 170 million T cells. An early release covering roughly 600 HLA-typed donors comprised roughly 300 gigabases of sequencing data and roughly 85 million unique TCR sequences. Among the roughly 430 genotyped donors, around 81% belonged to the genetic ancestry cluster associated with self-reported Caucasian donors. The study aimed to test whether signatures of past pathogen exposure could be identified by cataloging public T cell receptors. The T cell repertoires of 700 or so subjects were profiled by immunosequencing and related to cytomegalovirus serostatus. In addition to the first cohort of approximately 670 subjects, a separate validation cohort of 130 or so different subjects was used. To predict cytomegalovirus infection status, the study combined high-throughput TCR immunosequencing, statistical association of individual TCRs with disease status, and machine learning. In a later analysis, previously published TCR beta repertoires from hundreds of donors were re-analyzed and high-resolution HLA genotyping was added so that TCR occurrence patterns could be studied. Rather than using new phenotypic data, the later analysis identified candidate immune exposures from TCR beta sequences and from how often those sequences occurred across donors. An earlier analysis of fewer than 700 of the donors applied high-throughput TCR beta sequencing to assess whether each TCR beta V gene segment acted as functional or pseudogenic. Donor age, sex, ethnicity and CMV serostatus were compiled together with the repertoire data. A later genetic analysis took genome-wide SNP genotypes for 398 of the 666 donors and used that subset as a discovery cohort. All discovery cohort repertoires had been generated on a single sequencing platform. HLA typing included class I and class II loci at four-digit resolution. The number of donors typed differed by locus, with about 620-630 for A, B, C, DRB1 and DQB1, more than 500 for DQA1, 600 to 610 for DPA1, and some 440 for DPB1. Four or five DR-DQ haplotypes were handled as single units for association and clustering, since linkage in the cohort was strong. On average, about 240,000 unique TCR beta nucleotide sequences were sequenced per donor among fewer than 500 genotyped donors of the cohort, with 15% to 20% of those sequences being non-productive.

The study at large found these results: In a later analysis, some 17,000 TCR beta sequences were associated with specific HLA alleles at a false discovery rate of 0.05. Immune exposure information for the cohort was limited to CMV serostatus. Some IMGT-functional V segments, including TRBV6-2 and TRBV6-3, could not be distinguished by the 87-base-pair reads and were therefore excluded. A cluster of highly shared sequence variants was judged likely to represent a technical artifact of the sequencing pipeline. Most TCR sequences were seen in very few donors, while some public TCRs were found in many individuals. A later analysis found that TCR association rates varied across HLA loci, with DRB1 alleles showing the most associated TCRs and HLA-C alleles the fewest. Linkage disequilibrium might explain the correlated functional status among segregating V segments, but an unknown experimental factor could not be excluded. The authors suggested that the approach could potentially be generalized to other disease states and immunological phenotypes. The presence/absence analyses assumed that sequencing depth was roughly uniform across donors, and that assumption may not be true. In a later analysis, several top co-occurrence clusters were reported to appear linked to parvovirus B19, influenza, CMV and Epstein-Barr virus. Three of the identified cytomegalovirus-associated TCR beta chains were confirmed in vitro to be specific for cytomegalovirus antigens. A further reported finding was that TCR beta sequences accurately predicted the HLA-A and HLA-B alleles for most subjects in the first cohort. In a later genetic analysis, fewer N-insertions in productive TCRs were reported among donors in an Asian-associated ancestry cluster than the roughly 640-donor mean. An association between a missense DCLRE1C variant and V-gene and J-gene trimming of TCR beta chains was found in a later genetic analysis and replicated in an independent cohort. In an earlier analysis of about 600 of the donors, most TCR beta V segments appeared in productive rearrangements about 90% or about 30% of the time, broadly matching IMGT annotations. The earlier analysis of a few hundred of the donors excluded seventeen rarely observed V segments, including chromosome 9 orphons, because counts were too low. A total of 164 TCR beta chains were listed by the study as associated with cytomegalovirus. The classifier was reported to diagnose cytomegalovirus status with high specificity and sensitivity in both the original and validation cohorts. In a later analysis, most CMV-associated TCR beta chains were found to appear HLA-restricted, with HLA associations seemingly driven largely by CMV exposure. In a later analysis, HLA-associated TCR beta chains showed more clonal expansion and lower generation probabilities than non-associated chains that were equally common. In this cohort, only TCR beta chains were sequenced, and detectable features were limited by the absence of alpha or paired-chain data. Because HLA typing was unavailable for some donors at each locus, only the typed subset was used in association tests. When HLA alleles, especially DR and DQ, strongly co-occurred, TCR associations were difficult to assign to individual alleles.

The cohort was made up of about 670 healthy bone marrow donors. At the time of sampling, all cohort members were nominally healthy, though unrecorded immune exposures were likely present. The donor was CMV seronegative and belonged to the group of 350 or so seronegative cohort members. A peripheral blood sample was provided by each donor, and peripheral blood mononuclear cells were used for TCR beta sequencing. The Qiagen DNeasy Blood Extraction Kit was used to extract genomic DNA from the blood cell samples. The library was produced with the immunoSEQ multiplex PCR assay. For the multiplex PCR, a mixture combining 60 forward primers for TCR Vbeta segments and 13 reverse primers for TCR Jbeta segments was used. The CDR3 region of rearranged TCR beta genes was amplified from genomic DNA by a multiplex PCR assay. The Illumina HiSeq System was used to sequence the amplified TCR beta libraries as 87-base-pair reads. From the authors' description of their analysis: A later analysis counted approximately 74 million unique TCR beta chains across the 600 to 850 repertoires, and some 11 million of these chains were shared by at least two donors. To remove PCR and sequencing errors, raw reads were error-corrected and collapsed into unique sequences using a nearest-neighbor algorithm that merged closely related sequences. V, D and J gene segments were assigned by aligning CDR3 sequences to IMGT reference sequences. Each retained sequence needed at least a six-nucleotide match to both a V gene segment and a J gene segment. Rearrangements were called productive when the CDR3 lacked stop codons and stayed in frame with V and J; all others were non-productive. Following IMGT convention, CDR3 was defined as the stretch from the second conserved V-encoded cysteine to the conserved J-encoded phenylalanine. In an earlier analysis of some 550 of the donors, sequences lacking an unambiguous match to a single V gene segment were excluded. In an earlier analysis of about 590 of the donors, a V segment was called functional when productive rearrangements were above 56.7%, and segregating when the standard deviation between donors exceeded 5%. A statistical classification framework was built to diagnose cytomegalovirus status from the catalog of TCR beta chain sequences. A later analysis assigned V and J genes by comparing TCR nucleotide sequences with IMGT/GENE-DB human TR gene sequences. In a later analysis, CDR3 sequences and most-parsimonious VDJ recombination scenarios were assigned using the TCRdist pipeline. In a later analysis, each TCR beta chain was defined by its CDR3 amino acid sequence together with its V-gene family, and reads lacking a unique V-gene family were excluded. In a later analysis, 450 to 600 highly shared, low-generation-probability nucleotide sequences were removed to address suspected cross-contamination and a sequencing artifact. For each public chain, a later analysis derived a clonal expansion index from normalized ranks of inferred template counts within each repertoire. Generation probabilities in a later analysis came from a VDJ recombination model fitted to out-of-frame rearrangements, and those results were checked against IGoR. In a later analysis, hypergeometric tests were used to score TCR-TCR, TCR-HLA and TCR-CMV co-occurrence, with a repertoire-size bias correction applied to TCR pairs. In a later analysis, false discovery rates were estimated by permuting HLA or CMV assignments 20 times. In a later analysis, co-occurring TCRs were grouped with DBSCAN, and TCRdist sequence similarity was added when clustering was performed within HLA-allele-positive subsets. Co-occurrence clustering excluded repertoires with fewer than 30,000 or more than 120,000 public chains, plus five with anomalous nucleotide sharing. Entries here come from immuneACCESS through TCRdb and include only in-frame sequences with V and J called. Some clones fail to appear in such tables; in the studies checked, an unresolved V gene covers under half of the shortfall, and the cause of the remainder is unknown. The DNA gave D and trimming, while V, J and clone size come from that table. For this sample the table gives around 150,000 clones, of which about 75% were detected only once. Around 4.9% of the sample rests with the top ten.

On this clone: Its antigen is currently not known. The record has no base qualities; no much larger clone is one base away.

V lost 7 bases and J lost 6 bases; the stretch between them is 13 bases long. The CDR1 and CDR2 encoded by the germline V gene (reference sequence) are LNHDA and SQIVND. From the cysteine up to the phenylalanine, the CDR3 has a length of 13 residues. The DNA shown is the 39-base CDR3, in frame from base 1. The receptor's source is a male donor in good health and CMV-seronegative. This sequence uses TRBV19 and TRBJ1-5, and perhaps TRBD1 as D gene, on 6 matching bases. The sequenced sample consisted of PBMCs. The nucleotides are TGTGCCAGTACCACACAGGGCGGTCAGCCCCAGCATTTT. This encodes CASTTQGGQPQHF.